The 21 T cell receptor beta chains in this list originate from one sample, sequenced in a study of CD4 T cells in relation to SARS-CoV-2 and coronaviruses. Sequencing used immunoSEQ multiplex PCR; TCRdb keeps in-frame clones, though not all of them. The sample records around 40,000 clones, approximately 84% being singletons. The antigens for these receptors are not known. What was sequenced was naive CD4+ T cells from PBMCs, cultured in vitro. Subset defined: naive CD4+ T cells isolated by negative enrichment. These TCRs come from an adult with COVID-19.

The chain carries TRBV10-3 and TRBJ2-2; TRBD1 aligns across 12 bases. Trimming took 2 bases from V and 6 from J; bases not matched to a gene: 10. The CDR3 is made up of 18 amino acids. The V gene's germline CDR1 is ENHRY and CDR2 SYGVKD. CDR3 coding DNA: TGTGCCATCAGTGAGCTTATGGGACAGGGGGCTTTCGCCGGGGAGCTGTTTTTT. Its protein is CAISELMGQGAFAGELFF.

This clone was detected a few times. This chain links TRBV7-8 with TRBJ2-7; 14 positions match TRBD2. V shed 5 bases and J 4 bases; nucleotides not matched to a gene: 7. CDR1 is SGHVS and CDR2 is FQNEAQ in the germline V gene. The CDR3 has 16 amino acids. The CDR3 reads CASSPSGLAGAYEQYF. The CDR3 DNA is TGTGCCAGCAGCCCGTCGGGACTAGCGGGAGCATACGAGCAGTACTTC.

This chain connects TRBV6-2 or TRBV6-3 to TRBJ1-4, with 8 bases identical to TRBD1. Losses at the gene ends were 2 bases for V and 14 bases for J; bases not matched to a gene: 7. There are 13 residues in the CDR3. The germline V gene encodes CDR1 MNHEY and CDR2 SVGEGT. In nucleotides, the CDR3 is TGTGCCAGCAGTTACCCCACAGGGGGTATCCTGTTTTTT. Translation: CASSYPTGGILFF.

The sample holds a few counts of this clone. This sequence joins TRBV2 and TRBJ2-2, with a weak D call TRBD1 (5 bases). Germline V lookup: CDR1 SNHLY, CDR2 FYNNEI. The CDR3 runs to 16 residues. The germline V and J ends were trimmed by 6 bases and 1 base, with 15 bases remaining between them. CDR3: CASRHRVQGNTGELFF. CDR3 bases: TGTGCCAGCAGACACCGGGTTCAGGGGAACACCGGGGAGCTGTTTTTT.

The chain links TRBV25-1 to TRBJ2-3, with 9 positions matching TRBD2. Germline-derived CDR1 and CDR2 are MGHDK and SYGVNS. V dropped 2 bases and J dropped 5; count of bases not matched to a gene: 14. The CDR3 has 18 residues. The CDR3 DNA reads as TGTGCCAGCAGTGAACCCCCGGGGGGCGGGAGGGCCGGAGATACGCAGTATTTT. Translated: CASSEPPGGGRAGDTQYF.

This clone has a single count. V and J are TRBV7-2 and TRBJ2-2, with 12 nucleotides matching TRBD2. The CDR3 runs 15 residues. CDR1 and CDR2 from the germline V gene are SGHTA and FQGNSA. Trimming cost V 5 bases and J 8 bases; bases outside gene matches: 6. Here the CDR3 DNA reads TGTGCCAGCAGCCAAGAGGGGACTAGCGGGGGGGAGCTGTTTTTT. Translated: CASSQEGTSGGELFF.

This chain's CDR3 is CASSLRPGTGSSGANVLTF. CDR3 DNA: TGCGCCAGCAGCCTCCGTCCCGGGACAGGGTCCTCTGGGGCCAACGTCCTGACTTTC. The chain combines TRBV5-1 with TRBJ2-6, with 9 bases aligning to TRBD1. CDR1 is SGHRS, CDR2 YFSETQ, per germline. V dropped 4 bases and J dropped 0; count of bases not matched to a gene: 11. This CDR3 contains 19 residues. The whole variable domain, filled in from reference TRBV5-1 and TRBJ2-6, reads KAGVTQTPRYLIKTRGQQVTLSCSPISGHRSVSWYQQTPGQGLQFLFEYFSETQRNKGNFPGRFSGRQFSNSRSEMNVSTLELGDSALYLCASSLRPGTGSSGANVLTFGAGSRLTVL.

This sequence joins TRBV2 and TRBJ2-7, with a weak D call TRBD1 (6 bases). Trimming pared 5 bases from V and 2 bases from J, leaving 16 bases between. Germline CDR1 reads SNHLY; CDR2 reads FYNNEI. The CDR3 totals 15 residues. The CDR3 protein is CASSRPDRTAYEQYF. The CDR3 DNA reads TGTGCCAGCAGTAGACCGGACAGAACTGCCTACGAGCAGTACTTC.

This clone was found once. This chain joins TRBV28 and TRBJ1-4; TRBD1 is a possible D gene (5 bases). Germline CDR1 MDHEN, CDR2 SYDVKM. The ends were cut back, 7 bases at V and 8 bases at J, with 14 bases in the middle. The CDR3 runs 13 residues. CDR3 residues: CASKKTVREKLFF. The CDR3 bases are TGTGCCAGCAAAAAGACAGTTCGGGAAAAACTGTTTTTT. The whole variable domain, remainder taken from reference TRBV28 and TRBJ1-4, is DVKVTQSSRYLVKRTGEKVFLECVQDMDHENMFWYRQDPGLGLRLIYFSYDVKMKEKGDIPEGYSVSREKKERFSLILESASTNQTSMYLCASKKTVREKLFFGSGTQLSVL.

The chain couples TRBV19 to TRBJ1-4, with unresolved D. Germline CDR1 is LNHDA and CDR2 is SQIVND (reference sequence). This CDR3 is built from 14 residues. With 2 bases removed from V and 6 bases from J, the gap between germline ends came to 10 bases. In DNA, the CDR3 is TGTGCCAGTAGTATACTGGACGAAGATGAAAAACTGTTTTTT. Translation gives CASSILDEDEKLFF.

The rearrangement links TRBV15 to TRBJ2-3; possibly TRBD2 for D (5 bases). CDR3 length: 17 amino acids. Deletions cut 1 base from V and 4 bases from J, with 18 bases between. Germline V lookup: CDR1 LNHNV, CDR2 YYDKDF (reference sequence). CDR3 sequence: CATSRAGKLEGADTQYF. DNA for the CDR3: TGTGCCACCAGCAGAGCCGGGAAACTAGAAGGCGCAGATACGCAGTATTTT.

The V gene is TRBV11-3, the J gene TRBJ2-2; TRBD2 is a possible D gene (5 bases). From germline, CDR1 is SGHNT and CDR2 YENEEA. The CDR3 consists of 17 residues. The germline V and J ends were trimmed by 3 bases and 0 bases, with 14 bases remaining between them. The CDR3 DNA is TGTGCCAGCAGCTTTCGGGGTAGTGGCACGAACACCGGGGAGCTGTTTTTT. This translates into CASSFRGSGTNTGELFF.

The chain couples TRBV11-2 to TRBJ2-3; a possible D gene is TRBD2 (5 bases). The CDR3 is made up of 16 amino acids. The germline V gene has CDR1 SGHAT and CDR2 FQNNGV. V was shortened by 1 base and J by 1 base, with 12 bases between the two germline ends. The CDR3 reads CASSLAVGAGTDTQYF. CDR3 nucleotides: TGTGCCAGCAGCTTAGCAGTGGGAGCGGGCACAGATACGCAGTATTTT.

The chain uses TRBV28 and TRBJ2-2; D remains ambiguous. Germline values: CDR1 MDHEN, CDR2 SYDVKM. The CDR3 is made up of 17 amino acids. V was pared by 3 bases and J by 5 bases, with 19 bases between. CDR3 residues: CASSFMVGQGKTGELFF. CDR3 nucleotides: TGTGCCAGCAGTTTTATGGTCGGCCAAGGGAAAACCGGGGAGCTGTTTTTT.

This clone was seen just once. This chain connects TRBV7-9 to TRBJ1-3; D gene unclear. Germline V gene sequence: CDR1 SEHNR, CDR2 FQNEAQ (reference sequence). This CDR3 region has 14 residues. V was trimmed by 6 bases and J by 0 bases, leaving 9 bases between them. CDR3: CASSRSLSGNTIYF. DNA for the CDR3: TGTGCCAGCAGTAGGAGTCTCTCTGGAAACACCATATATTTT.

The chain is built from TRBV29-1 and TRBJ2-3, with 11 bases that match TRBD2. The CDR3 runs to 17 residues. Germline trimming cut 5 bases from V and 4 bases from J; bases unmatched to any gene: 14. Germline values: CDR1 SQVTM, CDR2 ANQGSEA. The CDR3 is CSVISATSGRDADTQYF. The CDR3 DNA reads as TGCAGCGTTATATCGGCTACTAGCGGGAGAGATGCAGATACGCAGTATTTT.

V usage is TRBV18 and J usage is TRBJ2-1, with a weak D call TRBD2 (5 bases). The CDR3 is 13 residues long. The germline V gene encodes CDR1 KGHSH and CDR2 LQKENI. Trimming removed 2 bases at V and 6 bases at J, with 8 bases between. CDR3 in DNA: TGTGCCAGCTCACCATCGGGGTTCAATGAGCAGTTCTTC. It yields the protein CASSPSGFNEQFF.

The chain combines TRBV4-1 with TRBJ1-1; no clear D. CDR3 size: 17 residues. Trimming shortened V by 0 bases and J by 2 bases, and 16 bases separated the two germline ends. Germline V lookup: CDR1 MGHRA, CDR2 YSYEKL. The CDR3 region has the DNA TGCGCCAGCAGCCAAGAAGGGCCGATATCGAGCAACACTGAAGCTTTCTTT. This translates into CASSQEGPISSNTEAFF.

The chain joins TRBV7-9 to TRBJ2-3; tentatively, D is TRBD1 (5 bases). Per the germline V gene, CDR1 is SEHNR and CDR2 is FQNEAQ (reference sequence). The CDR3 consists of 16 residues. V shed 2 bases and J shed 0 bases, with 12 bases lying between them. The CDR3 sequence: CASSLLSTDSTDTQYF. DNA for the CDR3: TGTGCCAGCAGCTTACTGTCGACAGATAGCACAGATACGCAGTATTTT.

This clone was observed a handful of times. The chain is built from TRBV7-9 and TRBJ2-2; D is unresolved. The CDR3 runs 14 residues. V shed 5 bases and J shed 7 bases, with 14 bases lying between them. In germline, CDR1 is SEHNR, CDR2 FQNEAQ (reference sequence). The CDR3 bases are TGTGCCAGCAGCCAAATCGCCACCGGCGGGGAGCTGTTTTTT. This encodes CASSQIATGGELFF.

This clone was counted only a few times. The gene calls are TRBV11-2 and TRBJ2-7, with D possibly TRBD2 on 7 matching bases. CDR1 and CDR2 (germline): SGHAT, FQNNGV. The CDR3 loop spans 19 amino acids. V was clipped by 1 base and J by 3 bases, with 25 bases between them. CDR3 region: CASSLVRGGRVSLHYEQYF. For the CDR3, the DNA is TGTGCCAGCAGCTTAGTCAGGGGCGGGAGAGTATCCCTCCACTACGAGCAGTACTTC.